The 23 T cell receptor beta chains below come from one sample, sequenced in a study of PD-1 blockade in mismatch repair-deficient tumors. The method was immunoSEQ multiplex PCR; TCRdb's version includes in-frame clones alone and lacks a portion of them. The table lists around 25,000 clones, 70% to 85% of them singletons, with approximately 3.1% in the top ten. Specimen: PBMCs, collected before pembrolizumab treatment. The receptors stem from an adult with mismatch repair-deficient cancer.

The chain carries TRBV5-1 and TRBJ2-4, with TRBD1 matching over 8 bases. The junction had 7 bases not matched to a gene; V was cut back by 0 bases and J by 2 bases. The CDR3 has 17 residues. The germline V gene encodes CDR1 SGHRS and CDR2 YFSETQ. CDR3 in amino acids: CASSLGARTGTKNIQYF. The CDR3, as DNA: TGCGCCAGCAGCTTGGGGGCTCGGACAGGGACCAAAAACATTCAGTACTTC.

The V call is TRBV7-2, the J call TRBJ1-5; D is unresolved. Germline CDR1 SGHTA, CDR2 FQGNSA. Trimming left V 1 base short and J 5 bases short, with 6 bases between. This CDR3 has 13 residues. CDR3 sequence (DNA): TGTGCCAGCAGCTTAGGTAGAGATCAGCCCCAGCATTTT. Translated, it gives CASSLGRDQPQHF.

The chain employs TRBV11-3 and TRBJ2-7; weak D call: TRBD1 (6 bases). Trimming took 5 bases from V and 3 from J, leaving 8 bases between them. The germline V gene encodes CDR1 SGHNT and CDR2 YENEEA. The CDR3 sequence is 12 residues long. The CDR3, as DNA: TGTGCCAGCAGCAACAGGGTCTACGAGCAGTACTTC. Its translation: CASSNRVYEQYF.

This clone was recorded only once. The chain employs TRBV25-1 and TRBJ1-2; no reliable D call. The V gene's germline CDR1 is MGHDK and CDR2 SYGVNS. The CDR3 has 11 residues. V was trimmed by 5 bases and J by 5 bases, leaving 6 bases between them. The CDR3 coding sequence is TGTGCCAGCAGTCGAGGGTATGGCTACACCTTC. It yields the protein CASSRGYGYTF.

V usage is TRBV6-4 and J usage is TRBJ1-1, with D tentatively TRBD1 (6 bases). Germline V gene data show CDR1 as MRHNA and CDR2 as SNTAGT. V gave up 4 bases and J gave up 5 bases, with 17 bases separating them. The CDR3 is made up of 15 amino acids. CDR3 DNA: TGTGCCAGCAGTGTGGACAGTGGAATGGGGACTGAAGCTTTCTTT. It codes for CASSVDSGMGTEAFF.

The V gene is TRBV30, the J gene TRBJ1-5; possibly TRBD1 for D (6 bases). V was clipped by 0 bases and J by 1 base, with 16 bases between them. Per the germline V gene, CDR1 is GTSNPN and CDR2 is SVGIG (reference sequence). The CDR3 has 17 amino acids. The CDR3 nucleotides read TGTGCCTGGAGTGTACCAGGGGCGGCCAGGAGCAATCAGCCCCAGCATTTT. Translating gives CAWSVPGAARSNQPQHF. Combining the CDR3 with reference TRBV30 and TRBJ1-5 gives the whole variable domain SQTIHQWPATLVQPVGSPLSLECTVEGTSNPNLYWYRQAAGRGLQLLFYSVGIGQISSEVPQNLSASRPQDRQFILSSKKLLLSDSGFYLCAWSVPGAARSNQPQHFGDGTRLSIL.

The chain combines TRBV30 with TRBJ2-7; 8 positions agree with TRBD2. The CDR3 has 13 residues. CDR1 GTSNPN and CDR2 SVGIG come from the germline V gene (reference sequence). V dropped 6 bases and J dropped 4; count of bases not matched to a gene: 8. CDR3 sequence reads: CACTSGGSYEQYF. The CDR3 DNA is TGTGCCTGCACAAGCGGGGGATCGTACGAGCAGTACTTC.

The chain employs TRBV18 and TRBJ1-1; D gene unclear. Germline V gene data show CDR1 as KGHSH and CDR2 as LQKENI. V lost 1 base and J 2 bases, leaving 8 bases between the germline ends. The CDR3 covers 14 residues. The CDR3 spells CASSPLQVNTEAFF. CDR3 DNA: TGTGCCAGCTCACCACTTCAGGTCAACACTGAAGCTTTCTTT.

This sequence joins TRBV2 and TRBJ1-1; 7 nucleotides align to TRBD1. The junction had 7 bases not matched to a gene; V was cut back by 5 bases and J by 4 bases. The CDR3 sequence is 14 residues long. The germline V gene has CDR1 SNHLY and CDR2 FYNNEI. CDR3 region: CASSFETGSTEAFF. The CDR3 region has the DNA TGTGCCAGCAGTTTTGAGACAGGGAGCACTGAAGCTTTCTTT.

The chain combines TRBV19 with TRBJ2-2; the match to TRBD2 covers 9 bases. V lost 6 bases to trimming and J lost 4 bases; unmatched junction nucleotides: 9. The CDR3 covers 16 residues. Per germline, CDR1 LNHDA and CDR2 SQIVND (reference sequence). CDR3 coding DNA: TGTGCCAGTAGAGTTAGCGGGAGCTCGGGCACCGGGGAGCTGTTTTTT. Translating gives CASRVSGSSGTGELFF. Using reference TRBV19 and TRBJ2-2 for the parts outside the CDR3, the full variable domain is DGGITQSPKYLFRKEGQNVTLSCEQNLNHDAMYWYRQDPGQGLRLIYYSQIVNDFQKGDIAEGYSVSREKKESFPLTVTSAQKNPTAFYLCASRVSGSSGTGELFFGEGSRLTVL.

This chain connects TRBV2 to TRBJ2-1; D is undetermined. The CDR3 has 13 amino acids. Deletions cut 3 bases from V and 4 bases from J, with 7 bases between. Looked up from germline, CDR1 is SNHLY and CDR2 is FYNNEI. The CDR3: CASSDNGYNEQFF. The CDR3 DNA is TGTGCCAGCAGTGATAACGGTTACAATGAGCAGTTCTTC.

Only a few counts were recorded for this clone. The chain employs TRBV29-1 and TRBJ2-7; tentative D call: TRBD2 (5 bases). CDR3 length equals 12 residues. Germline CDR1 reads SQVTM; CDR2 reads ANQGSEA. V gave up 7 bases and J gave up 5 bases, with 15 bases separating them. CDR3: CSASGDVHEQYF. DNA of the CDR3: TGCAGCGCGAGCGGAGATGTCCACGAGCAGTACTTC.

The chain couples TRBV18 to TRBJ1-1, with D possibly matching TRBD1 (5 bases). V was clipped by 2 bases and J by 0 bases, with 10 bases between them. Germline loops: CDR1 KGHSH, CDR2 LQKENI. This CDR3 has 15 residues. The CDR3 bases are TGTGCCAGCTCACCAGAGCAGGGCGTGAACACTGAAGCTTTCTTT. Its translation is CASSPEQGVNTEAFF.

The rearrangement uses TRBV6-1 and TRBJ2-7; 9 bases are a match to TRBD1. This CDR3 is built from 14 residues. The germline gives CDR1 MNHNS, CDR2 SASEGT. Trimming cost V 7 bases and J 4 bases; bases outside gene matches: 8. CDR3 loop: CASTYRGQGYEQYF. As DNA, the CDR3 is TGTGCCAGCACCTACCGTGGACAGGGGTACGAGCAGTACTTC.

V and J are TRBV2 and TRBJ1-5; TRBD1 matches at 8 bases. The V segment lost 8 bases and the J segment 3 bases; nucleotides outside the gene matches: 9. Per germline, CDR1 SNHLY and CDR2 FYNNEI. There are 15 residues in the CDR3. The CDR3 bases are TGTGCCAGCCGAGAACAGACAGGGGTCAATCAGCCCCAGCATTTT. Translated: CASREQTGVNQPQHF.

This chain links TRBV9 with TRBJ2-2; D might be TRBD2 (5 bases). Germline V gives CDR1 SGDLS, CDR2 YYNGEE. The CDR3 covers 14 residues. The V gene lost 0 bases and the J gene lost 4 bases, with 7 bases spanning the gap. CDR3: CASSVAGSTGELFF. CDR3 in DNA: TGTGCCAGCAGCGTAGCTGGGAGCACCGGGGAGCTGTTTTTT.

The chain carries TRBV6-6 and TRBJ2-7; the match to TRBD2 covers 8 bases. V lost 5 bases, J lost 7 bases, and 13 bases stayed unmatched. From germline, CDR1 is MNHNY and CDR2 SVGAGI (reference sequence). This CDR3 is 15 amino acids long. CDR3 sequence: CASSANLAGSGEQYF. The CDR3 DNA reads as TGTGCCAGCAGTGCCAACTTAGCGGGATCTGGGGAGCAGTACTTC.

The chain employs TRBV27 and TRBJ2-3; 10 bases are a match to TRBD2. Per the germline V gene, CDR1 is MNHEY and CDR2 is SMNVEV (reference sequence). This CDR3 region has 15 residues. The ends lost 5 bases at V and 4 bases at J; junction bases unmatched: 6. The CDR3 DNA reads TGTGCCAGCAGTGGGAGCGGGAGGGGGCCAGATACGCAGTATTTT. The encoded protein is CASSGSGRGPDTQYF.

V is TRBV7-2 and J is TRBJ2-5; D unresolved. V was pared by 1 base and J by 1 base, with 13 bases between. Germline V gene lookup returns CDR1 SGHTA and CDR2 FQGNSA. This CDR3 has 16 amino acids. The CDR3 loop is CASSLGGAISQETQYF. The DNA of the CDR3 is TGTGCCAGCAGCTTAGGCGGAGCTATCTCCCAAGAGACCCAGTACTTC.

The chain employs TRBV5-4 and TRBJ1-1; possibly TRBD1 for D (5 bases). V lost 6 bases and J 4 bases, leaving 22 bases between the germline ends. The germline gives CDR1 SGHNT, CDR2 YYREEE (reference sequence). The length of the CDR3 is 16 residues. In DNA, the CDR3 is TGTGCCAGCACTGAGGCCGGGGGGGTTCGGGGCACTGAAGCTTTCTTT. Amino acid sequence: CASTEAGGVRGTEAFF.

This chain connects TRBV2 to TRBJ1-6, with TRBD1 as a possible D gene (6 bases). The germline gives CDR1 SNHLY, CDR2 FYNNEI. V lost 4 bases and J lost 9, with 13 bases in between. This CDR3 has 14 residues. The CDR3 here is CASSGAGVGSPLHF. The CDR3 DNA reads TGTGCCAGCAGTGGGGCAGGGGTGGGTTCACCCCTCCACTTT. Full variable domain (outside the CDR3, taken from reference TRBV2 and TRBJ1-6): EPEVTQTPSHQVTQMGQEVILRCVPISNHLYFYWYRQILGQKVEFLVSFYNNEISEKSEIFDDQFSVERPDGSNFTLKIRSTKLEDSAMYFCASSGAGVGSPLHFGNGTRLTVT.

This chain connects TRBV7-9 to TRBJ2-3, with D tentatively TRBD1 (6 bases). CDR1 SEHNR and CDR2 FQNEAQ come from the germline V gene (reference sequence). V lost 5 bases and J 0 bases, leaving 9 bases between the germline ends. CDR3 length: 14 amino acids. The CDR3 is CASSLDSSTDTQYF. In nucleotides, the CDR3 is TGTGCCAGCAGCCTGGACAGCAGCACAGATACGCAGTATTTT.

The chain employs TRBV18 and TRBJ2-1, with 10 bases fitting TRBD1. V was pared by 5 bases and J by 7 bases, with 5 bases of the junction left unmatched. The germline V gene has CDR1 KGHSH and CDR2 LQKENI. The CDR3 is 14 residues long. CDR3 sequence: CASSTGTGDNEQFF. The CDR3 nucleotides are TGTGCCAGCTCAACCGGGACAGGGGATAATGAGCAGTTCTTC.